The 9 T cell receptor beta chains below all came from one sample that was sequenced in a study of regulatory and conventional T cells in RAG deficiency. Data came from immunoSEQ multiplex PCR; TCRdb stores just in-frame clones and leaves some out. The sample yields roughly 35,000 clones, approximately 89% seen once. Another study also made use of these data, one on regulatory T cells. This second study says: The primer mix had 52 TRBV and 13 TRBJ primers.

Sequencing input: CD8+ T cells sorted from blood. These TCRs come from a human donor in good health.

The chain joins TRBV6-1 to TRBJ2-7; TRBD2 is a possible D gene (6 bases). Germline V gene sequence: CDR1 MNHNS, CDR2 SASEGT. V lost 3 bases, J lost 1 base, and 13 bases lay in between. The CDR3 has 15 residues. CDR3 bases: TGTGCCAGCAGTGACGGGCCGGGAGCTTCCTACGAGCAGTACTTC. It yields the protein CASSDGPGASYEQYF.

The genes are TRBV5-1 and TRBJ2-3, with D perhaps matching TRBD1 (6 bases). V was cut by 1 base and J by 2 bases, with 11 bases left in between. Germline loops: CDR1 SGHRS, CDR2 YFSETQ. This CDR3 is built from 15 residues. Written as DNA, the CDR3 is TGCGCCAGCAGCTTGTTTGGGACACCCACAGATACGCAGTATTTT. As protein: CASSLFGTPTDTQYF.

For this clone: Within the sample, other DNA sequences also encode this same CDR3. The chain uses TRBV5-1 and TRBJ2-7, with a possible D match to TRBD2 (5 bases). Trimming cost V 0 bases and J 2 bases, with 9 bases left between them. This CDR3 comprises 14 residues. The V gene's germline CDR1 is SGHRS and CDR2 YFSETQ. CDR3 in DNA: TGCGCCAGCAGCTTGGAGACGGGGACCTACGAGCAGTACTTC. It yields the protein CASSLETGTYEQYF. The whole variable domain, filled in from reference TRBV5-1 and TRBJ2-7, reads KAGVTQTPRYLIKTRGQQVTLSCSPISGHRSVSWYQQTPGQGLQFLFEYFSETQRNKGNFPGRFSGRQFSNSRSEMNVSTLELGDSALYLCASSLETGTYEQYFGPGTRLTVT.

V and J are TRBV5-1 and TRBJ1-6; D is unresolved. The germline V and J ends were trimmed by 0 bases and 8 bases, with 18 bases remaining between them. Germline lookup yields CDR1 SGHRS and CDR2 YFSETQ. This CDR3 has 17 amino acids. CDR3 protein: CASSLDRLARPDSPLHF. The CDR3 region has the DNA TGCGCCAGCAGCTTGGACCGCCTGGCTCGCCCCGATTCACCCCTCCACTTT. Full variable domain (missing parts from reference TRBV5-1 and TRBJ1-6): KAGVTQTPRYLIKTRGQQVTLSCSPISGHRSVSWYQQTPGQGLQFLFEYFSETQRNKGNFPGRFSGRQFSNSRSEMNVSTLELGDSALYLCASSLDRLARPDSPLHFGNGTRLTVT.

This clone has just a few counts. This chain uses TRBV12-5 with TRBJ1-4; D ambiguous. This CDR3 comprises 15 residues. Per the germline V gene, CDR1 is LGHNT and CDR2 is FRNRAP. V shed 5 bases and J shed 0 bases, with 10 bases lying between them. CDR3 bases: TGTGCTAGTGGTCTCTATAACCCAACTAATGAAAAACTGTTTTTT. Residues: CASGLYNPTNEKLFF.

This clone has only one observation. J is TRBJ2-3 and V is TRBV18, with 9 bases lining up with TRBD2. This CDR3 contains 15 residues. Germline CDR1 KGHSH, CDR2 LQKENI. V trimming: 0 bases; J trimming: 6 bases; junction bases outside the gene matches: 4. This CDR3 reads CASSPPSGSGDTQYF. The CDR3 DNA follows: TGTGCCAGCTCACCACCTAGCGGGAGCGGCGATACGCAGTATTTT. Based on the CDR3 plus reference TRBV18 and TRBJ2-3, the full variable domain is NAGVMQNPRHLVRRRGQEARLRCSPMKGHSHVYWYRQLPEEGLKFMVYLQKENIIDESGMPKERFSAEFPKEGPSILRIQQVVRGDSAAYFCASSPPSGSGDTQYFGPGTRLTVL.

The chain employs TRBV5-8 and TRBJ1-1, with 7 bases matching TRBD1. The germline V gene has CDR1 SGHTS and CDR2 YDEGEE. The CDR3 is 15 amino acids. Germline trimming cut 4 bases from V and 1 base from J; bases unmatched to any gene: 7. Written as DNA, the CDR3 is TGTGCCAGCAGCCTCCCCGACAGGGAGAACACTGAAGCTTTCTTT. Amino acid sequence: CASSLPDRENTEAFF. Full variable domain (outside the CDR3, taken from reference TRBV5-8 and TRBJ1-1): EAGVTQSPTHLIKTRGQQATLRCSPISGHTSVYWYQQALGLGLQFLLWYDEGEERNRGNFPPRFSGRQFPNYSSELNVNALELEDSALYLCASSLPDRENTEAFFGQGTRLTVV.

V and J are TRBV7-9 and TRBJ2-5, with D maybe TRBD2 (5 bases). The better agreement between TRBJ2-7 and the DNA end casts doubt on the J call. Looked up from germline, CDR1 is SEHNR and CDR2 is FQNEAQ (reference sequence). This CDR3 is 15 amino acids long. CDR3 sequence reads: CASSNVNSGSYEQYF. As DNA, the CDR3 is TGTGCCAGCAGCAACGTTAACAGCGGTTCCTACGAGCAGTACTTC.

The chain employs TRBV2 and TRBJ2-2; 10 bases map to TRBD1. CDR1 is SNHLY and CDR2 is FYNNEI in the germline V gene. With V trimmed by 6 bases and J by 3 bases, 4 bases remained unmatched. The CDR3 spans 15 residues. CDR3 protein: CASSNGQGDTGELFF. CDR3 DNA: TGTGCCAGCAGCAACGGACAGGGGGACACCGGGGAGCTGTTTTTT.